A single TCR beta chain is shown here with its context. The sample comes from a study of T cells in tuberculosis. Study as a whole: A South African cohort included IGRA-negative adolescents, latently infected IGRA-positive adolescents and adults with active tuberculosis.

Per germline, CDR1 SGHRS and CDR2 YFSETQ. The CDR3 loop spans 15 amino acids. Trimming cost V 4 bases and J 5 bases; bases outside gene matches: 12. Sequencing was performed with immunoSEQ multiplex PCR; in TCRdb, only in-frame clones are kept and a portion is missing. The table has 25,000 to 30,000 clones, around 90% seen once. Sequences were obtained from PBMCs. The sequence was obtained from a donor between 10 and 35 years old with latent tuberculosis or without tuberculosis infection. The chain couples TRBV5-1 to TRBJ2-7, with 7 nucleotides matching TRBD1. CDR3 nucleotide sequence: TGCGCCAGCAGCGTGCACAGGGGAGTTGGGGACGAGCAGTACTTC. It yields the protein CASSVHRGVGDEQYF.